This paragraph reports one T cell receptor (beta chain). Its antigen is currently unknown. This sample is drawn from a study of a mutant IDH1 vaccine in newly diagnosed glioma. Study-wide context: Vaccines were begun 4-6 weeks after radiotherapy alone, or with temozolomide cycles. Averaging around 42 years of age, treated patients were around 60% male and roughly 38% female. Former treatment meant radiotherapy, temozolomide, or both; the majority had gotten both.

Time point indicated: week 47, end of study. Doses comprised 300 ug of mutant IDH1 20-mer peptide each, plus topical imiquimod. CDR3 length: 15 amino acids. The V gene's germline CDR1 is SGHDT and CDR2 YYEEEE. With 1 base clipped from V and 6 bases from J, the junction kept 5 bases outside the gene matches. Only in-frame clones appear in the TCRdb table, and some are missing; sequencing was by immunoSEQ multiplex PCR. The sample records roughly 46,000 clones, approximately 88% being singletons. The V gene is TRBV5-6, the J gene TRBJ2-1; 9 bases are a match to TRBD1. This specimen was PBMCs, taken from a glioma patient whose treatment included an IDH1 peptide vaccine. This sequence was found in a woman in her 30s with glioma. Some clones in this sample may be carry-over from other donors' samples. CDR3 sequence: CASSLPGQGSNEQFF. Written as DNA, the CDR3 is TGTGCCAGCAGCTTGCCGGGACAGGGTAGCAATGAGCAGTTCTTC.